These 13 T cell receptor beta chains came from one sample sequenced in a study of blood T cells in healthy people across ages. Primers used in a second PCR of roughly 6 to 12 cycles were a sample-barcoded 5' primer and a J-beta primer mix. One entry per CDR3 protein, called by TCRdb with MiXCR from the 5' RACE reads. This table has some 370,000 distinct CDR3 sequences, about half appearing once. The material sequenced was blood. The receptors derive from a man aged 60-69 years in good health.

This clonotype has a handful of counts. V usage is TRBV20-1 and J usage is TRBJ2-7; 13 bases map to TRBD2. The V and J ends lost 3 bases and 0 bases, in that order; junction bases with no gene match: 2. Per germline, CDR1 DFQATT and CDR2 SNEGSKA (reference sequence). This CDR3 contains 15 residues. The CDR3 bases are TGCAGTGCTAGGGGGACTAGCGGGGCCTCCTACGAGCAGTACTTC. Encoded protein: CSARGTSGASYEQYF.

This clonotype showed up just a few times. The genes are TRBV6-5 and TRBJ1-1; maybe TRBD1 (5 bases). Germline V CDR1 and CDR2: MNHEY, SVGAGI. The CDR3 loop spans 13 amino acids. V was trimmed by 3 bases and J by 11 bases, leaving 16 bases between them. CDR3 nucleotides: TGTGCCAGCAGTTATGTGCCAGGGCCTGGGGCTTTCTTT. Its translation is CASSYVPGPGAFF.

The chain recombines TRBV7-2 with TRBJ2-7; D is uncertain. The length of the CDR3 is 13 residues. V was trimmed by 9 bases and J by 1 base, leaving 13 bases between them. Germline CDR1 SGHTA, CDR2 FQGNSA. The CDR3 nucleotides read TGTGCCAGTAGACGGGCTAGTTCCTACGAGCAGTACTTC. It yields the protein CASRRASSYEQYF. The variable domain in full, completed from reference TRBV7-2 and TRBJ2-7, reads GAGVSQSPSNKVTEKGKDVELRCDPISGHTALYWYRQSLGQGLEFLIYFQGNSAPDKSGLPSDRFSAERTGGSVSTLTIQRTQQEDSAVYLCASRRASSYEQYFGPGTRLTVT.

Note on this clonotype: At one boundary the junction diverges from the germline segment, which might be a read error. CDR3 sequence reads: CASSLGVSNEQYF. The DNA of the CDR3 is TGTGCCAGCAGCTTGGGGGTCTCCAACGAGCAGTACTTC. The V call is TRBV7-3, the J call TRBJ2-5; TRBD1 or TRBD2 may be the D gene (5 bases each). The end of the DNA is better explained by TRBJ2-7, so the J call may be wrong. The CDR3 length is 13 residues. Germline V gene lookup returns CDR1 SGHTA and CDR2 FQGTGA.

This clonotype was counted once. The chain couples TRBV12-3 or TRBV12-4 to TRBJ2-1, with TRBD2 identical over 7 bases. The CDR3 totals 15 residues. Trimming removed 7 bases from V and 10 bases from J; junction bases left unmatched: 16. The CDR3 DNA is TGTGCCAGCACCCTTAACCCGGCGGGAGTGAGCGAGCAGTTCTTC. Protein sequence: CASTLNPAGVSEQFF.

This clonotype came up a few times. This chain connects TRBV5-1 to TRBJ2-5, with D perhaps TRBD1 or TRBD2 (5 bases each). The DNA end lines up better with TRBJ2-7; the J call may be wrong. CDR1 and CDR2 (germline): SGHRS, YFSETQ. This CDR3 has 14 residues. CDR3 nucleotide sequence: TGCGCCAGCAGCTCTGGGACCCGGGGATACGAGCAGTACTTC. This sequence encodes CASSSGTRGYEQYF.

This clonotype has more than one count but fewer than ten. The rearrangement links TRBV11-2 to TRBJ2-2; no reliable D call. Trimming stripped 2 bases from V and 6 bases from J, with 7 bases between. Germline CDR1 and CDR2: SGHAT and FQNNGV. The CDR3 contains 13 residues. DNA for the CDR3: TGTGCCAGCAGCTTAAGCTGGGCCGGGGAGCTGTTTTTT. Amino acid sequence: CASSLSWAGELFF.

This clonotype has just one count. The rearrangement joins TRBV4-1 to TRBJ1-4, with D perhaps matching TRBD1 (5 bases). The CDR3 consists of 15 residues. The V gene lost 4 bases and the J gene lost 4 bases, with 13 bases spanning the gap. Germline V gives CDR1 MGHRA, CDR2 YSYEKL. The CDR3 protein is CASSPGTVNNEKLFF. Written as DNA, the CDR3 is TGCGCCAGCAGCCCCGGGACGGTTAATAATGAAAAACTGTTTTTT.

The chain employs TRBV5-1 and TRBJ2-3; 7 bases are shared with TRBD2. Germline-derived CDR1 and CDR2 are SGHRS and YFSETQ. CDR3 length: 16 residues. Trimming took 3 bases from V and 6 from J; bases not matched to a gene: 13. For the CDR3, the DNA is TGCGCCAGCAGCTCCCCCCCTGGCGGGGGTTTGGATACGCAGTATTTT. It is translated as CASSSPPGGGLDTQYF.

The chain links TRBV7-9 to TRBJ1-4; D is unresolved. V dropped 1 base and J dropped 7 bases, with 10 bases sitting between them. Germline assignment: CDR1 SEHNR and CDR2 FQNEAQ (reference sequence). CDR3 length: 14 amino acids. The CDR3 protein is CASSLGQAIEKLFF. The CDR3 bases are TGTGCCAGCAGCTTAGGGCAGGCGATTGAAAAACTGTTTTTT.

The V call is TRBV19, the J call TRBJ2-6, with D hard to call. CDR3 size: 18 residues. Trimming stripped 6 bases from V and 1 base from J, with 19 bases between. Germline loops: CDR1 LNHDA, CDR2 SQIVND (reference sequence). CDR3 region: CASRISALISSGANVLTF. The CDR3 DNA is TGTGCCAGTAGGATATCAGCGCTGATTTCTTCTGGGGCCAACGTCCTGACTTTC.

The V gene is TRBV20-1, the J gene TRBJ1-5, with 10 bases matching TRBD1. The CDR3 has 15 residues. CDR1 is DFQATT, CDR2 SNEGSKA, per germline (reference sequence). After removal of 6 bases from V and 4 bases from J, the junction contained 9 bases not matched to a gene. The CDR3 nucleotides read TGCAGTGCACCATTAGACAGGGGGCTAAATCAGCCCCAGCATTTT. Translating it yields CSAPLDRGLNQPQHF.

The V gene is TRBV5-1, the J gene TRBJ2-5; 10 bases map to TRBD1. The CDR3 covers 15 residues. After removal of 3 bases from V and 11 bases from J, the junction contained 13 bases not matched to a gene. CDR1 is SGHRS, CDR2 YFSETQ, per germline. This CDR3 is CASSWGGTGDNEQYF. The CDR3 DNA sequence: TGCGCCAGCAGCTGGGGCGGGACAGGGGACAATGAGCAGTACTTC.